This passage covers 3 T cell receptor beta chains from one sample sequenced in a study of graft-versus-host responses after intestinal transplantation. These TCRs' antigens remain unknown. Sequencing was performed with immunoSEQ multiplex PCR; in TCRdb, only in-frame clones are kept and a portion is missing. The sample contains approximately 120,000 clones, around nine tenths of which appear only once. The source was unstimulated CD4+ T cells sorted from spleen or lymph node cells, collected before intestinal transplant. All receptors derive from a human donor who received an intestinal transplant.

The J gene is TRBJ1-3, the V gene TRBV14, with D perhaps TRBD1 (5 bases). The V and J ends lost 4 bases and 4 bases respectively, with 14 bases between them. Germline CDR1 reads SGHDN; CDR2 reads FVKESK. The CDR3 is made up of 15 amino acids. The CDR3 loop reads CASSPPGTVGNTIYF. The CDR3 nucleotides read TGTGCCAGCAGCCCGCCCGGGACCGTAGGAAACACCATATATTTT.

The V gene is TRBV5-4, the J gene TRBJ2-7, with no clear D. The CDR3 spans 15 residues. The V gene's germline CDR1 is SGHNT and CDR2 YYREEE (reference sequence). The V end lost 4 bases, the J end lost 0 bases, and 14 bases lay between the germline ends. The CDR3 here is CASSPDGRNSYEQYF. The CDR3 nucleotides are TGTGCCAGCAGCCCCGATGGGCGGAACTCCTACGAGCAGTACTTC.

J is TRBJ2-1 and V is TRBV30; 11 bases are a match to TRBD2. Germline assignment: CDR1 GTSNPN and CDR2 SVGIG (reference sequence). V shed 0 bases, J shed 5 bases, and the junction held 6 bases outside the gene matches. The CDR3 contains 16 residues. The CDR3 DNA reads TGTGCCTGGAGTGTAAGGGGACTAGCGGAGCACAATGAGCAGTTCTTC. Its protein product is CAWSVRGLAEHNEQFF.